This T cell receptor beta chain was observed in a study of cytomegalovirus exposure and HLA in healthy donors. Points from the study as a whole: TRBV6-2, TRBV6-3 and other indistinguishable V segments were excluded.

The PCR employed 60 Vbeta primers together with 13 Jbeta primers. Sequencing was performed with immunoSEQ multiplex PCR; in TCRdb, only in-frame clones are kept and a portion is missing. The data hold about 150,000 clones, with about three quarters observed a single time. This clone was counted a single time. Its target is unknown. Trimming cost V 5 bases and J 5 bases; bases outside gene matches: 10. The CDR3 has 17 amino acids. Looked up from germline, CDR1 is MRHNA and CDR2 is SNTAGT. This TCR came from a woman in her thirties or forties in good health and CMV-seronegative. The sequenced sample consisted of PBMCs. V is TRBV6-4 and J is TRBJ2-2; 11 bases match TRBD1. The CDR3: CASSSSPGTGGTGELFF. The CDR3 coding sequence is TGTGCCAGCAGTTCATCCCCCGGGACAGGGGGAACCGGGGAGCTGTTTTTT.